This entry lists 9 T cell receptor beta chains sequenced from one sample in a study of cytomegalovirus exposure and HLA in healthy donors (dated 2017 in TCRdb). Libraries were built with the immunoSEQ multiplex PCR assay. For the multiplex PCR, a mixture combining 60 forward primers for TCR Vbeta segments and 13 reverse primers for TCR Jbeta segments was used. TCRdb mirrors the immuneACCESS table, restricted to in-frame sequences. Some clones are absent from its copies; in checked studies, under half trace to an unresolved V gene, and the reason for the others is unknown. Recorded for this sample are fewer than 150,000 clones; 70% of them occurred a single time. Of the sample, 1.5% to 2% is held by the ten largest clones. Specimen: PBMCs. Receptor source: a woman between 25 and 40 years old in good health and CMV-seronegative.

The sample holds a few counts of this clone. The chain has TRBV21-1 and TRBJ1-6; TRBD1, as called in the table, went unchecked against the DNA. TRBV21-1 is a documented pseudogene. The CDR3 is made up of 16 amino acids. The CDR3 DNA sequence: TGTGCCAGCAGCAAAGATGGGGAACAGGGGAGTTCACCCCTCCACTTT. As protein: CASSKDGEQGSSPLHF.

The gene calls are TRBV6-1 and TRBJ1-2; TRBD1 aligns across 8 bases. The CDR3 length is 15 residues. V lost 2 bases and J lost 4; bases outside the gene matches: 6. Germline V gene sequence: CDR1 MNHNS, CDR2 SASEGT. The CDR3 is CASSESTGGSYGYTF. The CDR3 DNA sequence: TGTGCCAGCAGTGAAAGTACAGGGGGTAGCTATGGCTACACCTTC.

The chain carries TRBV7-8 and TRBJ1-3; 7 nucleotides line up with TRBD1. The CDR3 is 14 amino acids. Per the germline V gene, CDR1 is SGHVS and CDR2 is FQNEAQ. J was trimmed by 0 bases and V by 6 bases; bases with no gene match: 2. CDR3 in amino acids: CASSRTGSGNTIYF. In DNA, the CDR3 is TGTGCCAGCAGTCGGACAGGCTCTGGAAACACCATATATTTT.

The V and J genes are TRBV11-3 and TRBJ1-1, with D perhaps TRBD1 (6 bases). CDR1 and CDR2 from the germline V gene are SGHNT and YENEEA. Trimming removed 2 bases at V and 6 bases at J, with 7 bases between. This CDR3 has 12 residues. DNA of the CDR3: TGTGCCAGCAGCTTACAGGGGTCTGAAGCTTTCTTT. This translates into CASSLQGSEAFF.

The CDR3 nucleotides read TGTGCCAGCAGTGAACAGGGGTCTGGAAACACCATATATTTT. This encodes CASSEQGSGNTIYF. V gene TRBV6-1 combines with J gene TRBJ1-3; tentatively, D is TRBD1 (6 bases). CDR1 and CDR2 (germline): MNHNS, SASEGT. This CDR3 has 14 residues. Trimming took off 2 bases at V and 1 base at J, with 6 bases between the two ends.

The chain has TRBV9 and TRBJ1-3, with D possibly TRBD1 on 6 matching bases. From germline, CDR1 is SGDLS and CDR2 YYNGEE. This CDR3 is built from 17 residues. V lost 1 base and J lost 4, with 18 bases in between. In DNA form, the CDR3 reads TGTGCCAGCAGCGTAAACCGTGGCAGGGGTATAGGAAACACCATATATTTT. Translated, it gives CASSVNRGRGIGNTIYF. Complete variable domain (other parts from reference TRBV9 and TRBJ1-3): DSGVTQTPKHLITATGQRVTLRCSPRSGDLSVYWYQQSLDQGLQFLIQYYNGEERAKGNILERFSAQQFPDLHSELNLSSLELGDSALYFCASSVNRGRGIGNTIYFGEGSWLTVV.

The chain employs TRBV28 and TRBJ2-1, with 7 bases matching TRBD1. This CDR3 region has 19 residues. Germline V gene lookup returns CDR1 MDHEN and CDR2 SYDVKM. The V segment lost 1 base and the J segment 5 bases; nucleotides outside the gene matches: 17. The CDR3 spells CASSLSPVPPRQGNNEQFF. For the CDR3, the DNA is TGTGCCAGCAGTTTATCCCCTGTCCCTCCTCGACAGGGAAACAATGAGCAGTTCTTC.

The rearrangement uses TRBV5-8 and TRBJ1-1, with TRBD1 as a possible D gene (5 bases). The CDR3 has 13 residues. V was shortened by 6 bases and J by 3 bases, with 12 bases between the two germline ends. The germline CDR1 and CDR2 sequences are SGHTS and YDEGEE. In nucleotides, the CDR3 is TGTGCCAGCACCCGGGGGGGTTACACTGAAGCTTTCTTT. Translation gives CASTRGGYTEAFF.

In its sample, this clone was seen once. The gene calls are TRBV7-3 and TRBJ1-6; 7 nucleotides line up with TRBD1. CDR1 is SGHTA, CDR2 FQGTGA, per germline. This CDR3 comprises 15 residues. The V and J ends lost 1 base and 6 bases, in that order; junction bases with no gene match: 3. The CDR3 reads CASSLRAGGNSPLHF. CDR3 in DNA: TGTGCCAGCAGCTTAAGGGCAGGGGGTAATTCACCCCTCCACTTT.